The 5 T cell receptor beta chains below all came from one sample that was sequenced in a study of beta chain bispecific antibodies for T cell cancers. Antigens of these TCRs are unknown. Study findings and constraints: Normal T cells contributed less of the targeted TRBV signal than the leukemia cells did.

Expansion lasted 2 to 4 days, with either anti-CD3 antibody OKT3 or CD3/CD28 beads. TCRdb re-derived calls from the 5' RACE reads in MiXCR, one entry per CDR3 protein. The data show over 20,000 distinct CDR3 sequences, with over 2.5% seen just once and approximately 30% held by the top ten. Material: healthy donor T cells cultured with leukemia cells. The receptors come from a human donor in good health. Some clones in this sample may be carry-over from other donors' samples.

This clonotype was observed at least ten times. The chain has TRBV5-1 and TRBJ1-1; the D gene is possibly TRBD1 (6 bases). V lost 4 bases and J lost 1, with 17 bases in between. Germline lookup yields CDR1 SGHRS and CDR2 YFSETQ. The CDR3 is 16 residues long. The CDR3 region has the DNA TGCGCCAGCAGCCTGGGGGACATCATTGAGAACACTGAAGCTTTCTTT. This gives the protein CASSLGDIIENTEAFF.

This clonotype was seen at least ten times. The rearrangement joins TRBV19 to TRBJ1-1; TRBD1 aligns across 8 bases. V trimming: 3 bases; J trimming: 1 base; junction bases outside the gene matches: 4. In germline, CDR1 is LNHDA, CDR2 SQIVND (reference sequence). The CDR3 loop spans 15 amino acids. As DNA, the CDR3 is TGTGCCAGTAGTATTGGAACAGGGGGGAACACTGAAGCTTTCTTT. Translation gives CASSIGTGGNTEAFF.

The chain is built from TRBV7-9 and TRBJ1-1, with a tentative D call TRBD1 (5 bases). The CDR3 extends over 15 amino acids. V was shortened by 5 bases and J by 0 bases, with 13 bases between the two germline ends. CDR1 and CDR2 (germline): SEHNR, FQNEAQ (reference sequence). The CDR3 sequence is CASSAQVSMNTEAFF. CDR3 DNA sequence: TGTGCCAGCAGCGCACAGGTATCCATGAACACTGAAGCTTTCTTT. Filled out from reference TRBV7-9 and TRBJ1-1, the complete variable domain reads DTGVSQNPRHKITKRGQNVTFRCDPISEHNRLYWYRQTLGQGPEFLTYFQNEAQLEKSRLLSDRFSAERPKGSFSTLEIQRTEQGDSAMYLCASSAQVSMNTEAFFGQGTRLTVV.

This chain links TRBV7-6 with TRBJ2-1; a possible D gene is TRBD1 (6 bases). The CDR3 length is 13 residues. The germline V and J ends were trimmed by 6 bases and 5 bases, with 11 bases remaining between them. CDR1 SGHVS and CDR2 FNYEAQ come from the germline V gene. CDR3 protein: CASSWDNNNEQFF. CDR3 DNA sequence: TGTGCCAGCAGTTGGGACAACAACAATGAGCAGTTCTTC.

This chain links TRBV11-2 with TRBJ2-3; D is ambiguous. The V end was cut by 5 bases, the J end by 5 bases, with 5 bases between. Germline lookup yields CDR1 SGHAT and CDR2 FQNNGV. The CDR3 is made up of 11 amino acids. The chain's CDR3 is CASSHRDTQYF. For the CDR3, the DNA is TGTGCCAGCAGCCATCGAGATACGCAGTATTTT.